What follows is one TCR beta chain and its context. What it binds is not known. The sample is drawn from a study of high-grade serous ovarian cancer treatment subgroups. Study at large: Samples averaged roughly 15,000 reads and 6,900 or so unique TCR beta rearrangements. The study's findings and limits: Spatial context was lost because tumors were sequenced in bulk. Different patients shared almost no repertoire; same-patient tumors shared roughly 0.11 to 0.85. TCR clonal relatedness correlated positively with neoantigen level.

Tumor samples were taken before definitive surgery or chemotherapy. V gave up 1 base and J gave up 4 bases; unmatched junction bases: 8. The CDR3 loop spans 17 amino acids. Germline loops: CDR1 SNHLY, CDR2 FYNNEI. Data came from immunoSEQ multiplex PCR; TCRdb stores just in-frame clones and leaves some out. The sample has roughly 8,300 clones; less than 70% are singletons. What was sequenced was tumor tissue. The chain is built from TRBV2 and TRBJ2-5; the match to TRBD2 covers 11 bases. The source of this sequence is a human donor with high-grade serous ovarian cancer. Written as DNA, the CDR3 is TGTGCCAGCAGTGAAGAACCGGCTAGCGGGAGGCGAGAGACCCAGTACTTC. It encodes CASSEEPASGRRETQYF.